The 13 T cell receptor beta chains listed next were all sequenced from one sample in a study of post-analysis software for immune sequencing data. Study-wide findings and caveats: Five or six TRBV segments, TRBV5-6, TRBV5-1 and TRBV20-1 among them, were found more frequent in patients than controls.

Built from TCR beta cDNA, the libraries had unique molecular identifiers in them. From the PCR reads, TCRdb called clonotypes with MiXCR, one entry per CDR3 protein. The profile shows roughly 540,000 distinct CDR3 sequences, 34% of them singletons. Which antigens these TCRs recognize remains unknown. Sequenced: blood. Source of these receptors: a girl between 2 and 17 years old with multiple sclerosis.

The sample holds a few counts of this clonotype. V is TRBV10-3 and J is TRBJ2-5; maybe TRBD1 (5 bases). CDR1 and CDR2 (germline): ENHRY, SYGVKD. The length of the CDR3 is 14 residues. V lost 2 bases to trimming and J lost 5 bases, with 12 bases between them. The CDR3, as DNA: TGTGCCATCAGTGAGGCAAGGGGTGGGGAGACCCAGTACTTC. The encoded protein is CAISEARGGETQYF.

The rearrangement links TRBV3-1 to TRBJ1-4; 9 bases align to TRBD1. The CDR3 consists of 15 residues. Germline-derived CDR1 and CDR2 are LGHDT and YNNKEL (reference sequence). J was trimmed by 8 bases and V by 3 bases; bases with no gene match: 7. The DNA of the CDR3 is TGTGCCAGCAGCCACGGGGACAGGGTAGGCGAAAAACTGTTTTTT. It is translated as CASSHGDRVGEKLFF.

This clonotype appeared a few times. The chain uses TRBV9 and TRBJ2-1; 12 bases match TRBD2. Germline CDR1 and CDR2: SGDLS and YYNGEE. The V segment lost 3 bases and the J segment 4 bases; nucleotides outside the gene matches: 11. The CDR3 extends over 18 amino acids. The CDR3, as DNA: TGTGCCAGCAGCGCTCCCGCTCTAGCGGGGGGGCTGTACAATGAGCAGTTCTTC. Protein: CASSAPALAGGLYNEQFF.

This clonotype turned up a few times. This sequence joins TRBV11-2 and TRBJ1-2; unclear D gene. Germline CDR1 and CDR2: SGHAT and FQNNGV. V was cut by 2 bases and J by 4 bases, with 14 bases left in between. The CDR3 covers 15 residues. CDR3 residues: CASSLHPGGAYGYTF. CDR3 sequence (DNA): TGTGCCAGCAGCTTACACCCAGGTGGCGCCTATGGCTACACCTTC.

The CDR3 is CSAPTGFRDGYTF. The CDR3 DNA reads TGCAGTGCCCCTACAGGGTTCAGGGATGGCTACACCTTC. The V and J genes are TRBV20-1 and TRBJ1-2; TRBD1 might be the D (6 bases). Germline assignment: CDR1 DFQATT and CDR2 SNEGSKA (reference sequence). Trimming pared 6 bases from V and 6 bases from J, leaving 17 bases between. CDR3 size: 13 residues.

Turning to this clonotype: Germline and junction disagree at one end, which may indicate a read error. The rearrangement links TRBV10-3 to TRBJ2-1, with a tentative D call TRBD2 (5 bases). CDR1 ENHRY and CDR2 SYGVKD come from the germline V gene. The CDR3 runs 14 residues. The CDR3 sequence is CAIRESGRNNEQFF. The CDR3, as DNA: TGTGCCATCAGGGAGTCGGGGAGAAACAATGAGCAGTTCTTC.

The V and J genes are TRBV20-1 and TRBJ1-2; D gene ambiguous. The germline V and J ends were trimmed by 0 bases and 6 bases, with 14 bases remaining between them. Germline-derived CDR1 and CDR2 are DFQATT and SNEGSKA (reference sequence). The CDR3 is 14 amino acids. The CDR3, as DNA: TGCAGTGCTAGAGACCCCGACGCAGTTGATGGCTACACCTTC. Protein product: CSARDPDAVDGYTF.

This clonotype was observed a few times. This chain connects TRBV20-1 to TRBJ1-1; D unresolved. Trimming removed 6 bases at V and 0 bases at J, with 20 bases between. CDR3 size: 16 residues. Germline CDR1 is DFQATT and CDR2 is SNEGSKA (reference sequence). For the CDR3, the DNA is TGCAGTGCAAGCCACCAAAGCCGAGCTCTGAACACTGAAGCTTTCTTT. Translating it yields CSASHQSRALNTEAFF.

The table lists this clonotype with a few counts. This chain uses TRBV11-2 with TRBJ2-1, with D perhaps TRBD1 or TRBD2 (6 bases each). This CDR3 has 15 residues. Germline CDR1 SGHAT, CDR2 FQNNGV. V lost 5 bases, J lost 1 base, and 12 bases lay in between. In DNA form, the CDR3 reads TGTGCCAGCAGCCACCGAGGGGGGTCCTACAATGAGCAGTTCTTC. Its translation: CASSHRGGSYNEQFF.

The rearrangement links TRBV10-3 to TRBJ2-7, with 8 bases aligning to TRBD2. The germline CDR1 and CDR2 sequences are ENHRY and SYGVKD. This CDR3 has 12 amino acids. J gave up 6 bases and V 4 bases, and 2 bases lay outside the gene matches. CDR3 sequence reads: CAISATSGEQYF. The CDR3 nucleotides are TGTGCCATCAGTGCTACTAGCGGCGAGCAGTACTTC.

This clonotype has only one observation. The chain uses TRBV29-1 and TRBJ2-1, with 8 bases identical to TRBD1. After removal of 6 bases from V and 8 bases from J, the junction contained 9 bases not matched to a gene. CDR1 and CDR2 from the germline V gene are SQVTM and ANQGSEA. The CDR3 covers 13 residues. CDR3 coding DNA: TGCAGCGTCAAGCCGGGACAGGACCATGAGCAGTTCTTC. This translates into CSVKPGQDHEQFF.

This clonotype occurred many times. The chain uses TRBV6-5 and TRBJ2-7; perhaps TRBD2 as D (5 bases). Looked up from germline, CDR1 is MNHEY and CDR2 is SVGAGI. CDR3 size: 14 residues. The V end was cut by 6 bases, the J end by 2 bases, with 14 bases between. CDR3 sequence reads: CASSPGVGPYEQYF. CDR3 bases: TGTGCCAGCAGCCCCGGGGTAGGTCCCTACGAGCAGTACTTC.

This clonotype appeared a few times. J is TRBJ2-1 and V is TRBV10-3; 13 positions match TRBD2. The germline CDR1 and CDR2 sequences are ENHRY and SYGVKD. CDR3 length equals 19 residues. V trimming: 8 bases; J trimming: 0 bases; junction bases outside the gene matches: 13. In DNA, the CDR3 is TGTGCCATCGAACCTACTAGCGGGGGGGATCCTAGCTCCTACAATGAGCAGTTCTTC. It codes for CAIEPTSGGDPSSYNEQFF.